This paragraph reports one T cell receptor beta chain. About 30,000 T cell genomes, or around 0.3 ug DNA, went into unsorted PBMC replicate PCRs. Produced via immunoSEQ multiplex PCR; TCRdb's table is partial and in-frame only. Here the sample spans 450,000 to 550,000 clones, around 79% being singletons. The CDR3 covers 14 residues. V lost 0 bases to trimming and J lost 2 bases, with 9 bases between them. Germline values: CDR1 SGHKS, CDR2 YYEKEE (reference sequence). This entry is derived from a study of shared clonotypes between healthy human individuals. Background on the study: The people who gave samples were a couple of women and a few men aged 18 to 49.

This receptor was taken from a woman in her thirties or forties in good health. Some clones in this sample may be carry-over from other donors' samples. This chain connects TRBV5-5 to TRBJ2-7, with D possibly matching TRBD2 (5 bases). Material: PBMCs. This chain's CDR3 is CASSLERGTYEQYF. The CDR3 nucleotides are TGTGCCAGCAGCTTGGAACGGGGAACCTACGAGCAGTACTTC.